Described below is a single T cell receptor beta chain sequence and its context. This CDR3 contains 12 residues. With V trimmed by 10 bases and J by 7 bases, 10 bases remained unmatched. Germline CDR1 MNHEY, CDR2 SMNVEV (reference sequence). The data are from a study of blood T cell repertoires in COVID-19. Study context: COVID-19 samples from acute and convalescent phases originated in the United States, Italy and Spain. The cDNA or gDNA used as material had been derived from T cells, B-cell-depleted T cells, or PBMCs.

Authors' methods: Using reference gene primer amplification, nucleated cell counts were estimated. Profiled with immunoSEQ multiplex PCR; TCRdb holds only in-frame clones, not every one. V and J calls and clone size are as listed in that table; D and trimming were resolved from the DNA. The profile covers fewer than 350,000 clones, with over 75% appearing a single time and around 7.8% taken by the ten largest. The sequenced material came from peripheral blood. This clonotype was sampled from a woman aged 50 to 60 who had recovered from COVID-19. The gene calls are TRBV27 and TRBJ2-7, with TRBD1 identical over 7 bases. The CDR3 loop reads CATRQGWGEQYF. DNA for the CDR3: TGTGCCACTCGACAGGGTTGGGGAGAGCAGTACTTC.